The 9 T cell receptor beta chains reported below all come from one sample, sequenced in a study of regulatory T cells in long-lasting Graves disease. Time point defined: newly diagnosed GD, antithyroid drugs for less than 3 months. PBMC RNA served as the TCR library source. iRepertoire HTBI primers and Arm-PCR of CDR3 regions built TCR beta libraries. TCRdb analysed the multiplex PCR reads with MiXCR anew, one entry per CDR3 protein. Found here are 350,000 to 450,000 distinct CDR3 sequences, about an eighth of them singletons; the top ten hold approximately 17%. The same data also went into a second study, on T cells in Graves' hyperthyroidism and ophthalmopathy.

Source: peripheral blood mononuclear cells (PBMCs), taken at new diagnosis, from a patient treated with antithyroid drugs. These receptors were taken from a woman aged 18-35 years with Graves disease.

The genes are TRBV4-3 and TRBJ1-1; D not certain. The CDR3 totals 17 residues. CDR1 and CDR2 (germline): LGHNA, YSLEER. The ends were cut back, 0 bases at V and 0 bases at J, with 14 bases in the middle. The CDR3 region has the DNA TGCGCCAGCAGCCAAGACTCTTACCCGTTGATGAACACTGAAGCTTTCTTT. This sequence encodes CASSQDSYPLMNTEAFF.

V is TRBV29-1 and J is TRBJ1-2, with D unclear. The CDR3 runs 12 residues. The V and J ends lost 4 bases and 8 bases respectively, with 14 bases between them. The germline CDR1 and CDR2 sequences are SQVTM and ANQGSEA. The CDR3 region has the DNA TGCAGCGTTGCTGAGATGGGAGGGGGCTACACCTTC. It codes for CSVAEMGGGYTF.

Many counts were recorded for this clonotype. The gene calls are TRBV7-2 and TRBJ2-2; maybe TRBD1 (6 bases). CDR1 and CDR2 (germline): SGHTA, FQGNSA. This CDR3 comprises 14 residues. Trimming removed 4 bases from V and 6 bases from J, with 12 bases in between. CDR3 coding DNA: TGTGCCAGCAGCTACACAGGGTGGGCCGGGGAGCTGTTTTTT. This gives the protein CASSYTGWAGELFF.

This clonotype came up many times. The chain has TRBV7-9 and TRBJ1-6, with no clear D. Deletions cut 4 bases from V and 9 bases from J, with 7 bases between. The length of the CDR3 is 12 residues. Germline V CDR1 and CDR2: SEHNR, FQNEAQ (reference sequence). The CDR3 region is CASSSPPSPLHF. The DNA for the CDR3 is TGTGCCAGCAGCTCACCGCCTTCACCCCTCCACTTT.

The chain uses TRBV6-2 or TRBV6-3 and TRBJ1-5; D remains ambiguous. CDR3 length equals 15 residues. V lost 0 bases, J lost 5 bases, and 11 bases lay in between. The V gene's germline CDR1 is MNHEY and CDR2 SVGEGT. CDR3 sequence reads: CASSYSVLRDQPQHF. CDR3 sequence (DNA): TGTGCCAGCAGTTACTCGGTTTTAAGGGATCAGCCCCAGCATTTT.

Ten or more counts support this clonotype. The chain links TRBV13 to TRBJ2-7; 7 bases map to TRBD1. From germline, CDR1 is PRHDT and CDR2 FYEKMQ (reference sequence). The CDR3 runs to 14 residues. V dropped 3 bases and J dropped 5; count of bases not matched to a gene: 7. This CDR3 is CASSFTGVRHEQYV. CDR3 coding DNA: TGTGCCAGCAGCTTTACAGGGGTTCGCCACGAGCAGTACGTC.

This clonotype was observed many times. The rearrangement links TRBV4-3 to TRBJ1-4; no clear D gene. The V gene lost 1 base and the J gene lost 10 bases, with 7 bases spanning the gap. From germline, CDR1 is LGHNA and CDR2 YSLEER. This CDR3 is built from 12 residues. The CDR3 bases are TGCGCCAGCAGCCAAGTAGGCGGAAAACTGTTTTTT. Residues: CASSQVGGKLFF.

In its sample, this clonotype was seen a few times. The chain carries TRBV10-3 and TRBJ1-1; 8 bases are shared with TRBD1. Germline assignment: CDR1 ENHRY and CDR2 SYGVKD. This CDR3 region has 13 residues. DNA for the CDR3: TGTGGGGTCAGGGGGCAGTTGAACACTGAAGCTTTCTTT. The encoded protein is CGVRGQLNTEAFF.

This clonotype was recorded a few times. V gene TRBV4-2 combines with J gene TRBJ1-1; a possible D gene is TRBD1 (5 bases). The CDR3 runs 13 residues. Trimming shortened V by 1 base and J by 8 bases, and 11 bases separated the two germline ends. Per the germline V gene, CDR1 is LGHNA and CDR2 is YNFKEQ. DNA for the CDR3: TGTGCCAGCAGCCAAGTAGGGACGGTCGAAGCTTTCTTT. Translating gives CASSQVGTVEAFF.